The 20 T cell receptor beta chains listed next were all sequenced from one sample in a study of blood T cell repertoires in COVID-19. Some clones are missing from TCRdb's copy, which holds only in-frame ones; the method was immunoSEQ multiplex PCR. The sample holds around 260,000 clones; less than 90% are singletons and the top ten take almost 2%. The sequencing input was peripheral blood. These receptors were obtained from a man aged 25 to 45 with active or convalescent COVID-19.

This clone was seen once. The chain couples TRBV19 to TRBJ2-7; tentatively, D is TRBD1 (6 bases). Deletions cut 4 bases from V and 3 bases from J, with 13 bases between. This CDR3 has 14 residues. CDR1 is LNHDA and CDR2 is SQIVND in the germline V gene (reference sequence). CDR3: CASSKKRQDYEQYF. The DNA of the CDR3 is TGTGCCAGTAGTAAAAAAAGACAGGACTACGAGCAGTACTTC.

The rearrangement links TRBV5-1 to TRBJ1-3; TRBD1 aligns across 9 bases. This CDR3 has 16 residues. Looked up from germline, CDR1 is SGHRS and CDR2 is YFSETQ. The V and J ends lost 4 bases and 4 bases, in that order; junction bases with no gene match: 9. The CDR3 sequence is CASSLQTGGAGNTIYF. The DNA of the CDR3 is TGCGCCAGCAGCCTACAAACAGGGGGCGCCGGAAACACCATATATTTT.

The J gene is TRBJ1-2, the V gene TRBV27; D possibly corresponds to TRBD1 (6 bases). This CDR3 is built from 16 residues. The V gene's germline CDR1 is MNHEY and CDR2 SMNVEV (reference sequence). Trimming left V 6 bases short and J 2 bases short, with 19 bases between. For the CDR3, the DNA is TGTGCCAGCAGATCCACTCAGTTCACAGGGAACTATGGCTACACCTTC. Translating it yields CASRSTQFTGNYGYTF.

CDR3 in DNA: TGCGCCAGCAGCCCACAGGGTGTGGACACCGGGGAGCTGTTTTTT. Translating gives CASSPQGVDTGELFF. This sequence joins TRBV5-1 and TRBJ2-2; D may be TRBD1 (6 bases). Germline assignment: CDR1 SGHRS and CDR2 YFSETQ. This CDR3 has 15 amino acids. Trimming removed 4 bases at V and 3 bases at J, with 13 bases between.

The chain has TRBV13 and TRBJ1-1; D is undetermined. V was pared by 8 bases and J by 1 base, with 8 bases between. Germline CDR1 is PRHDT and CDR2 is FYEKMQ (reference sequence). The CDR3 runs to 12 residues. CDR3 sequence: CASARENTEAFF. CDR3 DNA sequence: TGTGCCAGCGCCCGGGAGAACACTGAAGCTTTCTTT.

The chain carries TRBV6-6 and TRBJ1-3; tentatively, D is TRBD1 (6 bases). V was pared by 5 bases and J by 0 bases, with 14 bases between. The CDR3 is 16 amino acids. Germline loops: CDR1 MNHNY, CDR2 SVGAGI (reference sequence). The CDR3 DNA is TGTGCCAGCAGTCAGCAGGGGACCCTCTCTGGAAACACCATATATTTT. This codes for CASSQQGTLSGNTIYF.

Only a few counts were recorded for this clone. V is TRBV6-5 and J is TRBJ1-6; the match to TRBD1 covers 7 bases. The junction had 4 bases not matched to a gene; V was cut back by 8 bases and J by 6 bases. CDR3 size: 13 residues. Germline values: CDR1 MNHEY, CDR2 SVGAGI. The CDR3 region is CASEGGANSPLHF. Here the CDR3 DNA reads TGTGCCAGCGAAGGGGGCGCTAATTCACCCCTCCACTTT.

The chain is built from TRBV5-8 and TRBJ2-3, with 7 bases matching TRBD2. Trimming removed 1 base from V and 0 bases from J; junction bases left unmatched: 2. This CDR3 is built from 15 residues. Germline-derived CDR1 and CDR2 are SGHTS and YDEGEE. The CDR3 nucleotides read TGTGCCAGCAGCTTGACCGGGGGGAGCACAGATACGCAGTATTTT. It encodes CASSLTGGSTDTQYF.

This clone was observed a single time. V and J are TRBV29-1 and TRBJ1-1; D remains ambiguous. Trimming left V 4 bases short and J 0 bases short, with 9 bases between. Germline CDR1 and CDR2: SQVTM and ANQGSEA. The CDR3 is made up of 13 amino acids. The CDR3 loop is CSVGGLMNTEAFF. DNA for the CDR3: TGCAGCGTTGGAGGGTTAATGAACACTGAAGCTTTCTTT. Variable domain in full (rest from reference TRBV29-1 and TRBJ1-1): SAVISQKPSRDICQRGTSLTIQCQVDSQVTMMFWYRQQPGQSLTLIATANQGSEATYESGFVIDKFPISRPNLTFSTLTVSNMSPEDSSIYLCSVGGLMNTEAFFGQGTRLTVV.

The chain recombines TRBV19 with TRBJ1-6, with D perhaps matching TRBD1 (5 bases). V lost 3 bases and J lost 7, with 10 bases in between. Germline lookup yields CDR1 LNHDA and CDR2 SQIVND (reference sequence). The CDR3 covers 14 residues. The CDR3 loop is CASSIQGRNSPLHF. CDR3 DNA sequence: TGTGCCAGTAGTATCCAGGGTAGAAATTCACCCCTCCACTTT.

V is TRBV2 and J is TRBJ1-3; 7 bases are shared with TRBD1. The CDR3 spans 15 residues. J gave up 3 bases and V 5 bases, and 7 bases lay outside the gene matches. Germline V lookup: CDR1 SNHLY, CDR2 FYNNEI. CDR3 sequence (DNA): TGTGCCAGCAGTCTGGGACAGCTGTTTGGAAACACCATATATTTT. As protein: CASSLGQLFGNTIYF.

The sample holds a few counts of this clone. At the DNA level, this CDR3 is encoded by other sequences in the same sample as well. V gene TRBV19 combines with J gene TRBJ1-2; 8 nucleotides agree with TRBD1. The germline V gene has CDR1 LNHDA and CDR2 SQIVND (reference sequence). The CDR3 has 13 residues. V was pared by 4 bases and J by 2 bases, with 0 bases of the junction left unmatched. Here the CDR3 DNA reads TGTGCCAGTAGTAGACAGGGGAACTATGGCTACACCTTC. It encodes CASSRQGNYGYTF.

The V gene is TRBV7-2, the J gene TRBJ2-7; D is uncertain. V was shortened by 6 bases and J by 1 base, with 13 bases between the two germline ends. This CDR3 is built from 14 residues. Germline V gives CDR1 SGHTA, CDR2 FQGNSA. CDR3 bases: TGTGCCAGCAGTCTTTCCCCCGGGTCCTACGAGCAGTACTTC. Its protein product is CASSLSPGSYEQYF.

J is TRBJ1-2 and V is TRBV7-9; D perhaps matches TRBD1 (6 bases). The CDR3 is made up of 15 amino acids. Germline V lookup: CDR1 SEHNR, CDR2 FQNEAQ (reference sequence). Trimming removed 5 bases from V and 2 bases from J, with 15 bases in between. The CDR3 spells CASSPTGQSNYGYTF. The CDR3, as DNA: TGTGCCAGCAGCCCCACTGGACAGTCCAACTATGGCTACACCTTC.

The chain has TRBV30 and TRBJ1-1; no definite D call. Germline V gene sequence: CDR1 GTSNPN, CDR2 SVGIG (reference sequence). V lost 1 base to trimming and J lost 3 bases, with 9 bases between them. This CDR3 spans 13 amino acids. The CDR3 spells CAWSERRDTEAFF. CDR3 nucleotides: TGTGCCTGGAGTGAGCGGCGGGACACTGAAGCTTTCTTT.

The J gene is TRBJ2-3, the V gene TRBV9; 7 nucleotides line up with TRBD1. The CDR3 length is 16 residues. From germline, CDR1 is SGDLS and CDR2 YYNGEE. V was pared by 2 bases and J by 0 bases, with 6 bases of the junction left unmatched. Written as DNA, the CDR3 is TGTGCCAGCAGCGTTAGAGGGACAGAAAGCACAGATACGCAGTATTTT. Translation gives CASSVRGTESTDTQYF.

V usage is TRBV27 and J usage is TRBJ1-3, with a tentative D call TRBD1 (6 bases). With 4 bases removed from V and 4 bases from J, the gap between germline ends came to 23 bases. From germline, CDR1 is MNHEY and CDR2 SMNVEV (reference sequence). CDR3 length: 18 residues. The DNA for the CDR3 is TGTGCCAGCAGTTCCCGCCGATGCAGGGGCGGGTTGGGAAACACCATATATTTT. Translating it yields CASSSRRCRGGLGNTIYF.

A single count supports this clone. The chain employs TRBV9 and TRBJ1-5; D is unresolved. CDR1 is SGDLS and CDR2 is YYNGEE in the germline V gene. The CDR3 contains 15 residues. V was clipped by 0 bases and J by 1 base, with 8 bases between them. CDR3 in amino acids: CASSVGLGSNQPQHF. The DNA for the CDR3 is TGTGCCAGCAGCGTAGGGCTAGGAAGCAATCAGCCCCAGCATTTT.

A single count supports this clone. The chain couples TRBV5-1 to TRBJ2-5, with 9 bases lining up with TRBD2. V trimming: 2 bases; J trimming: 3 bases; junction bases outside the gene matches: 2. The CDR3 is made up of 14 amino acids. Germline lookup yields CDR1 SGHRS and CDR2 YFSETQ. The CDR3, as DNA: TGCGCCAGCAGCTTTAGCGGGGGTGAAGAGACCCAGTACTTC. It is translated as CASSFSGGEETQYF.

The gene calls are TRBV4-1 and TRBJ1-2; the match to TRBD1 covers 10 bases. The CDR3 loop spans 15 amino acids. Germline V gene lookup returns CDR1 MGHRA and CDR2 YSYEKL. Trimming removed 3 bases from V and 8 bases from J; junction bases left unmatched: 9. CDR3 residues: CASSQSGTGDRGYTF. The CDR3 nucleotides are TGCGCCAGCAGCCAGTCTGGGACAGGGGACAGGGGCTACACCTTC.